The sequence of this TCR beta chain was determined in a study of T cells in narcolepsy. With 6 bases removed from V and 6 bases from J, the gap between germline ends came to 12 bases. The CDR3 covers 13 residues. Germline V gene lookup returns CDR1 LNHDA and CDR2 SQIVND (reference sequence). Using immunoSEQ multiplex PCR, the repertoire was profiled, and TCRdb retains in-frame clones only, with some absent. The sample gives around 30,000 clones, roughly 90% of which show up once; more than 0.95% is in the top ten. This clone showed up just once. This TCR was recovered from a human donor with narcolepsy. Material: CD45RA- memory CD4+ T cells from PBMCs. The chain links TRBV19 to TRBJ1-5; tentative D call: TRBD1 (5 bases). The CDR3 DNA reads TGTGCCAGTAGCGGGGGTAGGGCTCAGCCCCAGCATTTT. As protein: CASSGGRAQPQHF.